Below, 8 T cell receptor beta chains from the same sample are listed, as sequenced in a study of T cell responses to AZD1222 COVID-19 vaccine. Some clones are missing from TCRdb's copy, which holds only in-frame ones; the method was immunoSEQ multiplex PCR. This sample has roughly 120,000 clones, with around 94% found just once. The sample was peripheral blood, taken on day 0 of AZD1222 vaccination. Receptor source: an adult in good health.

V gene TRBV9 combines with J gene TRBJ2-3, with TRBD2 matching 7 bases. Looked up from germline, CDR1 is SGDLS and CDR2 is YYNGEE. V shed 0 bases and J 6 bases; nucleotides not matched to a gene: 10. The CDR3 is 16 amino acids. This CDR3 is CASSVGTATSLDTQYF. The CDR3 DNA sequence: TGTGCCAGCAGCGTAGGAACCGCGACTAGCCTGGATACGCAGTATTTT.

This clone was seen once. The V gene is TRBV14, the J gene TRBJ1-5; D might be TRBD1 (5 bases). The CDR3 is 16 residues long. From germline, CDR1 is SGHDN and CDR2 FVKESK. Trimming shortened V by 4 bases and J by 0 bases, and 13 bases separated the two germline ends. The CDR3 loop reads CASSPRGRDSNQPQHF. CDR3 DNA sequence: TGTGCCAGCAGCCCCCGTGGCAGGGATAGCAATCAGCCCCAGCATTTT.

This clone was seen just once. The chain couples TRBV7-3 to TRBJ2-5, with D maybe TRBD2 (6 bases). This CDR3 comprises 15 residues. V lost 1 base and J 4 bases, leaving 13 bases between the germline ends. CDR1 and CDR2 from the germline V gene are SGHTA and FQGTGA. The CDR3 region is CASSLIGSLRETQYF. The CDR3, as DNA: TGTGCCAGCAGCTTAATCGGGAGTCTTCGAGAGACCCAGTACTTC.

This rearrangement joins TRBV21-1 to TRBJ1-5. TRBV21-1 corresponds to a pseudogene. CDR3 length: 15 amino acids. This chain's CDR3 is CAITRRANSNQPQHF. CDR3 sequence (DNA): TGTGCCATCACCCGGAGGGCGAATAGCAATCAGCCCCAGCATTTT.

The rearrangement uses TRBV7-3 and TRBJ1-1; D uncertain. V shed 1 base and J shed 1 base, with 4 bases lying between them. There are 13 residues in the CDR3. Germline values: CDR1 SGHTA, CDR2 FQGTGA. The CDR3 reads CASSLSENTEAFF. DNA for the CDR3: TGTGCCAGCAGCTTAAGTGAGAACACTGAAGCTTTCTTT.

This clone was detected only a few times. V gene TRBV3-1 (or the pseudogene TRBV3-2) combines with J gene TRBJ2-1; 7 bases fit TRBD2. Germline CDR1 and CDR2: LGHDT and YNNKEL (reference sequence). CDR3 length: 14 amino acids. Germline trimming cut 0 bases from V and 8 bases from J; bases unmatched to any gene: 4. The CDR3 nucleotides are TGTGCCAGCAGCCAAGATCTCACTAGCGATGAGCAGTTCTTC. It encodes CASSQDLTSDEQFF.

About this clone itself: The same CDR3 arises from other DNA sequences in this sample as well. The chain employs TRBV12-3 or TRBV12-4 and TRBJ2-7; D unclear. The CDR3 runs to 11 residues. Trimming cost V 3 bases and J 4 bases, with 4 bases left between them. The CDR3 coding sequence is TGTGCCAGCAGTTTTTCTTACGAGCAGTACTTC. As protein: CASSFSYEQYF.

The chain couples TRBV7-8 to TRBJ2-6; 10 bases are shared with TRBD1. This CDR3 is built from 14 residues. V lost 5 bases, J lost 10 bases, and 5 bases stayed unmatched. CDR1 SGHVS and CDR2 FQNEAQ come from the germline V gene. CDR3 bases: TGTGCCAGCAGCCCGGGACAGGGGTTTAACGTCCTGACTTTC. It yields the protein CASSPGQGFNVLTF.